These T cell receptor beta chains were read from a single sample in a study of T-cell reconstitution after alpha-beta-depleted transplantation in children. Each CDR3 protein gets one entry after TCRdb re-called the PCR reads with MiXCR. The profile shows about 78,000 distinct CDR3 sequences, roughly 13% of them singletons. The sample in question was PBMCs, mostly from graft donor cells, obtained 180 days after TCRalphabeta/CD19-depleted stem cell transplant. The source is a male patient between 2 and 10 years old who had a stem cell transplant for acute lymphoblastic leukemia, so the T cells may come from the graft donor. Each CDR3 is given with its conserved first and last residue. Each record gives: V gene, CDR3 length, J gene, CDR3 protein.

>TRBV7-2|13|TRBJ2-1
CASSRGRVNEQFF
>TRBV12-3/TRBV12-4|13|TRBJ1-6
CASSRRGNSPLHF
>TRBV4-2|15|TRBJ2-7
CASSQAAGIFYEQYF
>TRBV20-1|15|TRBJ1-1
CSARRPGLMNTEAFF
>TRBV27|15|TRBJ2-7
CASSHGTGFSYEQYF
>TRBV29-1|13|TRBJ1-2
CSSRTGDRYGYTF
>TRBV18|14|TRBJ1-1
CASSTGPSNTEAFF
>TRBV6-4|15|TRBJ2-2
CASSPAGLGTGELFF
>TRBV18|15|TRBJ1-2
CASSPASGGFYGYTF
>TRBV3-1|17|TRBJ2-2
CATCPDPEDTNTGELFF
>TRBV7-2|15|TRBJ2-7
CASSLAPGQVYEQYF
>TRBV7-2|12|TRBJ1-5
CASSLSNQPQHF
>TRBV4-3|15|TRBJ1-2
CASSQVLGQLHGYTF
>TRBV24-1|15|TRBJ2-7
CATSDAGAADYEQYF
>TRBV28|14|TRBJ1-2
CASSSRPRLGGYTF
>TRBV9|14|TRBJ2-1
CASSHLPLHNEQFF
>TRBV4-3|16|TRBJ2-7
CASSQGPGQRRDEQYF
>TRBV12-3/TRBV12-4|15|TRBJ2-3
CASSLTGERTDTQYF
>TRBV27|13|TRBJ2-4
CASSFSGVDIQYF
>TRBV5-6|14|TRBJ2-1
CASSWYRVSDEQFF
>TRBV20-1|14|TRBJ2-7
CSATWVAGDYKQYF
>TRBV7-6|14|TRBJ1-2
CASSPDRGRGGYTF
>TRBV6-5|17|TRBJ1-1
CASSLWGARALNTEAFF
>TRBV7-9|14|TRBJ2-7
CASSLDSRLDEQYF
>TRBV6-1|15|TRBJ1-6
CASSGQGRGNSPLHF
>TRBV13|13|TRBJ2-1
CASSWPRRYEQFF
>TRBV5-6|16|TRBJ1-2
CVSSLSTGTLNYGYTF
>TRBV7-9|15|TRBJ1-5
CASSLGAGPNQPQHF
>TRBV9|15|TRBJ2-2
CASSPYLDVTGELFF
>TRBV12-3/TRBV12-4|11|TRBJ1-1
CASTGIAEAFF
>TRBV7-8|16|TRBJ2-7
CASSLEKGQPSYEQYF
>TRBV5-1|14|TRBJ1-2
CASSLQQGPYGYTF
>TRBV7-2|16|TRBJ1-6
CASSFRPLLEGTPLHF
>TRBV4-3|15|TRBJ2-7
CASSQGQRGLSEQYF
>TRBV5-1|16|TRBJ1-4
CASSLAWTLEREKLFF
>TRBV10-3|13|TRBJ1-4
CAIRQAPGEKLFF
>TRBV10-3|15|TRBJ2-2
CAISPGDRYTGELFF
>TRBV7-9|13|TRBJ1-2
CASSFQDPYGYTF
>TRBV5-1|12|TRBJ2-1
CASSLEDNEQFF
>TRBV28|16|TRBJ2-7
CASSLSLGGERNEQYF
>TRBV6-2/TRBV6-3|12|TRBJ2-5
CASSARDETQYF
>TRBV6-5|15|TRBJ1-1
CASSYSGGLNTEAFF
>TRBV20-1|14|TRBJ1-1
CSAPRRGLNTEAFF
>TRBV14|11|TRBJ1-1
CASRRNTEAFF
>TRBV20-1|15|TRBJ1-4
CSAIARTDLYEKLFF
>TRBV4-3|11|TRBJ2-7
CASSHLYEQYF
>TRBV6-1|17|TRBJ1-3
CASRATTRTGSGNTIYF
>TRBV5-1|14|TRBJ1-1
CASSLPGQPFPAFF
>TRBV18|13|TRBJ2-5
CASSPQFKETQYF
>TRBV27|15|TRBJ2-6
CASSLSFSEANVLTF
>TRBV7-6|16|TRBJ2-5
CASSLKNERGLETQYF
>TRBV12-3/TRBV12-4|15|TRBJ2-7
CASSPAGTGGYEQYF